The clone carrying this TCR beta chain was detected ten times or more. Its antigen is not identified. The V gene's germline CDR1 is MGHRA and CDR2 YSYEKL. The CDR3 loop spans 16 amino acids. The V end lost 2 bases, the J end lost 0 bases, and 14 bases lay between the germline ends. The data were obtained in a study of molecular identifiers for immune sequencing clone quantification. Overall study: In the replicates, RNA derived from approximately 20,000 or 100,000 naive CD8 cells was divided into five parts, and four were sequenced.

Bulk libraries came from a prior protocol with listed TCR primers. TCRdb ran MiXCR on the PCR reads and lists one entry per CDR3 protein. The sample comprises roughly 630,000 distinct CDR3 sequences, 25% of which are singletons, and about 0.73% rests with the top ten. Study outcomes and limitations: Naive cells had under 1% of molecules in clones above 20 RNA copies, effectors over 98%.

Based on a CD8+CD4-CCR7+CD45RA+ profile, naive CD8 T cells were sorted. This sequence was found in a human donor in good health. Some libraries in this study had Jurkat cell RNA spiked in. Sequenced material: naive CD8+ T cells from blood, with Jurkat cell RNA spiked in. The subset denotes: FACS-sorted CD8+CD4-CCR7+CD45RA+ naive T cells. The rearrangement uses TRBV4-1 and TRBJ2-7; D is uncertain. The DNA for the CDR3 is TGCGCCAGCAGCCAAAGAGGTTCGTACGGCTCCTACGAGCAGTACTTC. This translates into CASSQRGSYGSYEQYF.